A single sample is the source of the 20 T cell receptor beta chains below, sequenced in a study of vaccination effects on CD4 cells after COVID-19. No antigen has been identified for these receptors. The ViraFEST assay expanded antigen-specific CD4+ T cells with viral peptide pools before sequencing. At the end of approximately 10 days of culture, CD4+ T cells were isolated. Participants completed two doses of the BNT162b2 or mRNA-1273 vaccine. Generated by immunoSEQ multiplex PCR, the TCRdb table keeps only in-frame clones and is missing some. Here the sample spans over 25,000 clones, about 80% being singletons. The sample was CD4+ T cells from PBMCs cultured with HCoV-NL63 spike peptides, taken after COVID-19 vaccination. These receptors all come from a human donor who received a COVID-19 vaccine. Some clones in this sample may be carry-over from other donors' samples.

V usage is TRBV30 and J usage is TRBJ1-4; possibly TRBD1 for D (6 bases). This CDR3 is 12 amino acids long. Germline lookup yields CDR1 GTSNPN and CDR2 SVGIG (reference sequence). The V end was cut by 5 bases, the J end by 2 bases, with 6 bases between. CDR3 nucleotide sequence: TGTGCCTGGGACAGGACTAATGAAAAACTGTTTTTT. Amino acids: CAWDRTNEKLFF.

V usage is TRBV5-1 and J usage is TRBJ2-1; D gene ambiguous. CDR1 is SGHRS, CDR2 YFSETQ, per germline. V lost 1 base, J lost 4 bases, and 12 bases lay in between. CDR3 size: 15 residues. The CDR3 DNA follows: TGCGCCAGCAGCTTGATTGTCGAAAGTTACAATGAGCAGTTCTTC. This translates into CASSLIVESYNEQFF.

The chain has TRBV13 and TRBJ2-2, with D perhaps matching TRBD1 (6 bases). The CDR3 runs 17 residues. Trimming left V 3 bases short and J 0 bases short, with 14 bases between. In germline, CDR1 is PRHDT, CDR2 FYEKMQ (reference sequence). The CDR3 loop reads CASSFYSRGSNTGELFF. CDR3 nucleotide sequence: TGTGCCAGCAGCTTCTATTCGAGGGGGTCGAACACCGGGGAGCTGTTTTTT.

This chain links TRBV27 with TRBJ2-1, with unresolved D. The germline V gene encodes CDR1 MNHEY and CDR2 SMNVEV (reference sequence). Trimming removed 5 bases at V and 6 bases at J, with 8 bases between. The CDR3 consists of 12 residues. CDR3 loop: CASSERRNEQFF. Written as DNA, the CDR3 is TGTGCCAGCAGTGAACGCCGCAATGAGCAGTTCTTC.

This chain uses TRBV19 with TRBJ2-3, with 8 bases aligning to TRBD1. Trimming took 6 bases from V and 4 from J; bases not matched to a gene: 9. Germline V gene lookup returns CDR1 LNHDA and CDR2 SQIVND (reference sequence). This CDR3 region has 15 residues. The CDR3 DNA sequence: TGTGCCAGTAGGGTTCGGGACAGGTCATCAGATACGCAGTATTTT. It specifies CASRVRDRSSDTQYF.

This chain links TRBV6-4 with TRBJ2-2, with D unclear. CDR3 size: 14 residues. The germline V and J ends were trimmed by 6 bases and 5 bases, with 13 bases remaining between them. Germline V gene lookup returns CDR1 MRHNA and CDR2 SNTAGT. The CDR3 DNA reads as TGTGCCAGCAGATCGGGCCCAAGAACCGGGGAGCTGTTTTTT. Protein sequence: CASRSGPRTGELFF.

The V gene is TRBV6-5, the J gene TRBJ2-1; D possibly corresponds to TRBD1 (5 bases). The CDR3 runs to 15 residues. The germline V gene has CDR1 MNHEY and CDR2 SVGAGI. V lost 2 bases to trimming and J lost 0 bases, with 8 bases between them. CDR3 sequence (DNA): TGTGCCAGCAGTTACACAGGAAGCTCCTACAATGAGCAGTTCTTC. Translation: CASSYTGSSYNEQFF.

This chain joins TRBV2 and TRBJ1-6; D is unresolved. The V gene lost 7 bases and the J gene lost 9 bases, with 7 bases spanning the gap. Germline V gene data show CDR1 as SNHLY and CDR2 as FYNNEI. This CDR3 region has 11 residues. DNA for the CDR3: TGTGCCAGCACGTACCGTTCACCCCTCCACTTT. It codes for CASTYRSPLHF.

Only one count was recorded for this clone. The chain combines TRBV29-1 with TRBJ1-3; D unclear. Trimming took 3 bases from V and 1 from J, leaving 16 bases between them. The V gene's germline CDR1 is SQVTM and CDR2 ANQGSEA. The CDR3 sequence is 16 residues long. Written as DNA, the CDR3 is TGCAGCGTTGATCGGTCCGAGGACGGGTCTGGAAACACCATATATTTT. Protein: CSVDRSEDGSGNTIYF.

This clone has more than one count but fewer than ten. The chain couples TRBV5-1 to TRBJ2-1; D not resolved. CDR3 length: 15 amino acids. The germline CDR1 and CDR2 sequences are SGHRS and YFSETQ. Trimming pared 0 bases from V and 0 bases from J, leaving 7 bases between. CDR3: CASSLVGTSYNEQFF. CDR3 DNA: TGCGCCAGCAGCTTGGTGGGTACCTCCTACAATGAGCAGTTCTTC.

V gene TRBV6-1 combines with J gene TRBJ1-6; unclear D gene. V shed 3 bases and J shed 5 bases, with 11 bases lying between them. The V gene's germline CDR1 is MNHNS and CDR2 SASEGT. This CDR3 is built from 15 residues. This CDR3 is CASSERRTNNSPLHF. In nucleotides, the CDR3 is TGTGCCAGCAGTGAGAGACGAACTAATAATTCACCCCTCCACTTT.

The chain is built from TRBV5-1 and TRBJ2-6; D gene uncertain. This CDR3 spans 14 amino acids. CDR1 is SGHRS and CDR2 is YFSETQ in the germline V gene. Trimming took off 4 bases at V and 0 bases at J, with 5 bases between the two ends. The CDR3 loop is CASSKSSGANVLTF. The CDR3, as DNA: TGCGCCAGCAGCAAGAGCTCTGGGGCCAACGTCCTGACTTTC.

The CDR3 is CASSLGPLEAFF. In nucleotides, the CDR3 is TGTGCCAGCAGTTTAGGCCCACTTGAAGCTTTCTTT. This rearrangement joins TRBV12-3 or TRBV12-4 to TRBJ1-1; D not certain. The CDR3 runs to 12 residues. The ends were cut back, 1 base at V and 7 bases at J, with 7 bases in the middle.

The chain is built from TRBV5-1 and TRBJ1-4; 7 bases map to TRBD1. With V trimmed by 5 bases and J by 6 bases, 4 bases remained unmatched. CDR3 size: 13 residues. CDR1 and CDR2 (germline): SGHRS, YFSETQ. CDR3 sequence reads: CASRVQGYEKLFF. DNA of the CDR3: TGCGCCAGCAGAGTACAGGGGTATGAAAAACTGTTTTTT.

In its sample, this clone was seen once. The chain couples TRBV3-1 (or the pseudogene TRBV3-2) to TRBJ2-2; possibly TRBD1 or TRBD2 for D (5 bases each). Trimming took off 1 base at V and 5 bases at J, with 17 bases between the two ends. The germline gives CDR1 LGHDT, CDR2 YNNKEL (reference sequence). The CDR3 spans 17 residues. CDR3 loop: CASSQVHSAEGTGELFF. Written as DNA, the CDR3 is TGTGCCAGCAGCCAAGTTCACTCCGCAGAGGGGACCGGGGAGCTGTTTTTT.

This chain joins TRBV19 and TRBJ1-1; D remains ambiguous. Between the trimmed V and J ends, which lost 4 bases and 3 bases, there was a span of 12 bases. CDR3 size: 14 residues. The germline CDR1 and CDR2 sequences are LNHDA and SQIVND (reference sequence). The CDR3: CASSTGRSYTEAFF. For the CDR3, the DNA is TGTGCCAGTAGTACCGGACGTTCGTACACTGAAGCTTTCTTT.

This clone occurred once. CDR3 in amino acids: CASSFRRSSPTDTQYF. Here the CDR3 DNA reads TGTGCCAGCAGCTTTCGTCGTTCAAGTCCCACAGATACGCAGTATTTT. The genes are TRBV3-1 (or the pseudogene TRBV3-2) and TRBJ2-3; unclear D gene. Per the germline V gene, CDR1 is LGHDT and CDR2 is YNNKEL (reference sequence). Between the trimmed V and J ends, which lost 5 bases and 2 bases, there was a span of 17 bases. The CDR3 spans 16 residues.

The V call is TRBV5-1, the J call TRBJ1-4; TRBD1 might be the D (6 bases). The CDR3 covers 15 residues. Germline V lookup: CDR1 SGHRS, CDR2 YFSETQ. The V end was cut by 2 bases, the J end by 5 bases, with 13 bases between. This chain's CDR3 is CASSFEGGSNEKLFF. Here the CDR3 DNA reads TGCGCCAGCAGCTTTGAAGGGGGGTCAAATGAAAAACTGTTTTTT.

The chain employs TRBV9 and TRBJ1-2; weak D call: TRBD1 (5 bases). Germline loops: CDR1 SGDLS, CDR2 YYNGEE. The ends were cut back, 0 bases at V and 0 bases at J, with 9 bases in the middle. This CDR3 contains 15 residues. CDR3 sequence: CASSVGTYSNYGYTF. The CDR3 DNA follows: TGTGCCAGCAGCGTAGGGACATACTCTAACTATGGCTACACCTTC.

This chain links TRBV7-2 with TRBJ2-1; D uncertain. The ends were cut back, 1 base at V and 0 bases at J, with 10 bases in the middle. The CDR3 is 16 residues long. Germline loops: CDR1 SGHTA, CDR2 FQGNSA. Here the CDR3 reads CASSLVGLSSYNEQFF. The CDR3 region has the DNA TGTGCCAGCAGCTTAGTTGGGTTAAGCTCCTACAATGAGCAGTTCTTC.